This T cell receptor beta chain was sequenced in a study of T cell changes during pregnancy in multiple sclerosis. V was trimmed by 6 bases and J by 1 base, leaving 13 bases between them. CDR1 is SGHTA and CDR2 is FQGNSA in the germline V gene. This CDR3 is 15 amino acids long. The protocol was immunoSEQ multiplex PCR, while the TCRdb copy is restricted to in-frame clones and leaves out a portion. The top ten clones hold less than 0.45% of a sample with roughly 50,000 clones, about 90% of them seen once. This specimen consisted of CD4+ T cells from peripheral blood mononuclear cells, obtained after pregnancy. The source of this sequence is a female donor with multiple sclerosis, enrolled in a pregnancy study. The V gene is TRBV7-2, the J gene TRBJ1-5; D possibly corresponds to TRBD1 (6 bases). The CDR3 DNA is TGTGCCAGCAGTGAAGGGGGTCTAAGCAATCAGCCCCAGCATTTT. Encoded protein: CASSEGGLSNQPQHF.